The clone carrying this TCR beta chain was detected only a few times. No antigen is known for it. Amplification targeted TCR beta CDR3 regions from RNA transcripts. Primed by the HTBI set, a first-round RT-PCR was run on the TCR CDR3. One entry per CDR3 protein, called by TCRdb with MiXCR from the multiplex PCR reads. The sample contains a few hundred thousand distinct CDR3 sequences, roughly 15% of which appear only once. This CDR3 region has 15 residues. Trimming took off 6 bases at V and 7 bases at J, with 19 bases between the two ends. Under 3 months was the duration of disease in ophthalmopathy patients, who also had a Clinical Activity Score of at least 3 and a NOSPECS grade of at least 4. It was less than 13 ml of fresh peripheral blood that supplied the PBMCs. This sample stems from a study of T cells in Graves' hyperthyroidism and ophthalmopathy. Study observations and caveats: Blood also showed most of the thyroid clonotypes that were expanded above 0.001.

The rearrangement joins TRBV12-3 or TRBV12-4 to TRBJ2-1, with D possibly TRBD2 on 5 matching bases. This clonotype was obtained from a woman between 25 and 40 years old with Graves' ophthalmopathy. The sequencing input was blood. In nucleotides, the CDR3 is TGTGCCAGCAGACAACCCGGCCAGCCGGGGAATGAGCAGTTCTTC. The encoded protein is CASRQPGQPGNEQFF.